The 18 T cell receptor beta chains in this list originate from one sample, sequenced in a study of blood T cells in healthy people across ages. A second 7 to 11 cycle PCR used barcoded and J-beta primers. TCRdb re-called the 5' RACE reads with MiXCR, one entry per CDR3 protein. The table has 780,000 or so distinct CDR3 sequences, approximately 53% seen once. Sequencing input: blood. The receptors derive from a man aged 35 to 55 in good health.

The chain combines TRBV24-1 with TRBJ2-4; TRBD1 agrees at 7 bases. Trimming took 4 bases from V and 13 from J; bases not matched to a gene: 12. CDR3 size: 14 residues. Germline CDR1 reads KGHDR; CDR2 reads SFDVKD. This CDR3 reads CATSELDRRYEQYF. CDR3 DNA sequence: TGTGCCACCAGTGAGTTGGACAGGAGGTATGAGCAGTACTTC.

This clonotype is a singleton in its sample. This chain connects TRBV11-2 to TRBJ2-1; 13 bases map to TRBD2. CDR1 and CDR2 from the germline V gene are SGHAT and FQNNGV. This CDR3 has 17 amino acids. V gave up 5 bases and J gave up 13 bases; unmatched junction bases: 17. The CDR3: CASSAPKTSGGMGGQFF. CDR3 nucleotide sequence: TGTGCCAGCAGCGCGCCGAAGACTAGCGGGGGGATGGGTGGACAGTTCTTC.

The genes are TRBV27 and TRBJ2-7; D may be TRBD2 (6 bases). The CDR3 has 11 residues. Between the trimmed V and J ends, which lost 7 bases and 6 bases, there was a span of 10 bases. Germline CDR1 is MNHEY and CDR2 is SMNVEV (reference sequence). DNA for the CDR3: TGTGCCAGCAATGACGGGGGCGAGCAGTACTTC. Residues: CASNDGGEQYF.

The J gene is TRBJ2-4, the V gene TRBV27; 8 positions match TRBD1. The germline gives CDR1 MNHEY, CDR2 SMNVEV (reference sequence). The CDR3 runs 15 residues. V was clipped by 4 bases and J by 13 bases; unmatched bases: 15. CDR3 DNA: TGTGCCAGCAGTTCCCTGACAGGGGAGCTCTATGAGCAGTACTTC. Protein sequence: CASSSLTGELYEQYF.

The rearrangement uses TRBV6-6 and TRBJ2-7; D unresolved. Germline assignment: CDR1 MNHNY and CDR2 SVGAGI (reference sequence). Trimming took 4 bases from V and 0 from J, leaving 10 bases between them. This CDR3 contains 14 residues. CDR3 bases: TGTGCCAGCAGTTTTCAGAGGAGCTCCTACGAGCAGTACTTC. It specifies CASSFQRSSYEQYF.

The chain joins TRBV29-1 to TRBJ2-4; D is unresolved. This CDR3 spans 12 amino acids. Trimming removed 6 bases at V and 0 bases at J, with 6 bases between. Germline lookup yields CDR1 SQVTM and CDR2 ANQGSEA. CDR3 bases: TGCAGCGTACGGGTAGCCAAAAACATTCAGTACTTC. Protein product: CSVRVAKNIQYF.

V and J are TRBV6-5 and TRBJ2-3; 12 positions match TRBD2. This CDR3 has 18 residues. Germline values: CDR1 MNHEY, CDR2 SVGAGI. V was pared by 4 bases and J by 2 bases, with 10 bases of the junction left unmatched. The CDR3 region has the DNA TGTGCCAGCAGTTCCCGCCTCCTAGCGGGGGGGTCCACAGATACGCAGTATTTT. The encoded protein is CASSSRLLAGGSTDTQYF.

V and J are TRBV19 and TRBJ2-1, with D tentatively TRBD1 (7 bases). The V gene's germline CDR1 is LNHDA and CDR2 SQIVND (reference sequence). The V gene lost 6 bases and the J gene lost 9 bases, with 21 bases spanning the gap. This CDR3 is built from 15 residues. This CDR3 is CASSHNRQGGGEQFF. CDR3 nucleotide sequence: TGTGCCAGTAGCCACAACAGACAGGGAGGTGGTGAGCAGTTCTTC.

This clonotype was detected only a few times. CDR3 nucleotides: TGCAGTGCTAGCGGCTACCGCCTAGCGGGGGTGGAGACCCAGTACTTC. Translating it yields CSASGYRLAGVETQYF. V usage is TRBV20-1 and J usage is TRBJ2-5; TRBD2 matches 10 bases. The ends lost 3 bases at V and 5 bases at J; junction bases unmatched: 12. This CDR3 region has 16 residues. The germline CDR1 and CDR2 sequences are DFQATT and SNEGSKA (reference sequence).

The rearrangement links TRBV6-5 to TRBJ1-1; D is possibly TRBD1 (6 bases). The V gene lost 6 bases and the J gene lost 5 bases, with 13 bases spanning the gap. CDR1 is MNHEY, CDR2 SVGAGI, per germline. The CDR3 totals 13 residues. CDR3 residues: CASRPDRLTEAFF. The CDR3 nucleotides read TGTGCCAGCAGACCAGACAGGCTTACTGAAGCTTTCTTT.

V gene TRBV6-6 combines with J gene TRBJ1-1; 8 bases map to TRBD1. Trimming cost V 5 bases and J 3 bases; bases outside gene matches: 5. The length of the CDR3 is 14 residues. Germline CDR1 and CDR2: MNHNY and SVGAGI (reference sequence). The CDR3 loop is CASSRQGQDTEAFF. CDR3 nucleotides: TGTGCCAGCAGTCGCCAGGGACAGGACACTGAAGCTTTCTTT.

This clonotype was recorded a few times. The chain recombines TRBV29-1 with TRBJ2-7; D unresolved. Germline lookup yields CDR1 SQVTM and CDR2 ANQGSEA. Trimming removed 6 bases at V and 0 bases at J, with 6 bases between. This CDR3 has 11 amino acids. The CDR3 DNA sequence: TGCAGCGTGAGGAGCTCCTACGAGCAGTACTTC. Translation gives CSVRSSYEQYF.

The rearrangement joins TRBV2 to TRBJ2-3; D is unresolved. V shed 7 bases and J shed 4 bases, with 9 bases lying between them. The germline CDR1 and CDR2 sequences are SNHLY and FYNNEI. The length of the CDR3 is 12 residues. CDR3 amino acids: CASIGVPDTQYF. Here the CDR3 DNA reads TGTGCCAGCATTGGGGTACCAGATACGCAGTATTTT.

The rearrangement links TRBV20-1 to TRBJ2-2; D is uncertain. With 1 base removed from V and 1 base from J, the gap between germline ends came to 7 bases. The CDR3 is made up of 14 amino acids. Germline V CDR1 and CDR2: DFQATT, SNEGSKA (reference sequence). The chain's CDR3 is CSARGLLNTGELFF. In DNA, the CDR3 is TGCAGTGCTAGAGGGCTGTTGAACACCGGGGAGCTGTTTTTT.

V gene TRBV6-1 combines with J gene TRBJ2-4, with D possibly matching TRBD2 (5 bases). This CDR3 has 16 residues. Germline CDR1 reads MNHNS; CDR2 reads SASEGT. V lost 1 base and J 3 bases, leaving 13 bases between the germline ends. DNA for the CDR3: TGTGCCAGCAGTGAAGGGACTGCAAGGGTCAAAAACATTCAGTACTTC. Translated: CASSEGTARVKNIQYF.

This chain links TRBV6-2 or TRBV6-3 with TRBJ2-3; 8 bases fit TRBD1. Germline V gene lookup returns CDR1 MNHEY and CDR2 SVGEGT. V shed 7 bases, J shed 1 base, and the junction held 10 bases outside the gene matches. CDR3 length: 16 residues. The CDR3 DNA reads TGTGCCAGCACCAAGTCCCGGGACAGGCGCACAGATACGCAGTATTTT. Amino acids: CASTKSRDRRTDTQYF.

The chain links TRBV7-2 to TRBJ2-5; TRBD1 matches 9 bases. V trimming: 4 bases; J trimming: 5 bases; junction bases outside the gene matches: 5. This CDR3 contains 14 residues. Per the germline V gene, CDR1 is SGHTA and CDR2 is FQGNSA. Here the CDR3 reads CASSSTGGRETQYF. CDR3 sequence (DNA): TGTGCCAGCAGCTCCACAGGGGGCAGGGAGACCCAGTACTTC.

The chain links TRBV7-2 to TRBJ2-5; either TRBD1 or TRBD2 may supply D (6 bases each). The length of the CDR3 is 13 residues. V gave up 5 bases and J gave up 9 bases, with 16 bases separating them. Germline-derived CDR1 and CDR2 are SGHTA and FQGNSA. CDR3 amino acids: CASSVSEGTPQYF. CDR3 nucleotides: TGTGCCAGCAGCGTATCGGAGGGGACACCCCAGTACTTC.